The rows below give T cell receptor gamma chains drawn from one sample of a study of human gamma delta and Vdelta1 T cells. TCRdb reanalysed the PCR reads with CATT. Of around 4,500 gamma-chain clones in the sample, 32% were seen once. Their target antigens are unknown. The specimen sequenced was Vdelta1 gamma-delta T cells from blood grown in culture (DOT cells). The receptor source for this set is a human donor in good health. Both conserved end residues are trimmed from each CDR3.

TRGV3,ATWDLQGYYKKL
TRGV2,ATWDGPWGYYKKL
TRGV5,ATWDRLPYSSDWIKT
TRGV4,ATWDGRGYKKL
TRGV4,ATWDGDSSDWIKT
TRGV2,ATWDGQDYKKL
TRGV2,ATWDGLEGYKKL
TRGV3,ATWDRHDSYKKL
TRGV4,ATWDGCRYKKL
TRGV5,ATWDRSGRGRYKKL
TRGV2,ATWDTPGDYKKL
TRGV3,ATWDSPEVNYYKKL
TRGV10,AAWDSENYYKKL
TRGV5,ATWDPGAYKKL
TRGV4,ATWDGTNKKL
TRGV10,AAWTKKL
TRGV4,ATWDGPSYKKL
TRGV4,ATWDGLRNYYKKL
TRGV4,ATWDGYYYKKL
TRGV4,ATWDGLKKL
TRGV10,AAWEPSGKL
TRGV4,ATWDGRHYYKKL
TRGV3,ATWDRPCYKKL
TRGV5,ATSSDWIKT
TRGV4,ATWDGLHKNPNYYKKL
TRGV2,AAWDGLSYYKKL
TRGV3,ATWDRPRTNYYKKL
TRGV8,ATWDRRSYKKL
TRGV3,ATWDRKLDWIKT
TRGV9,ALWEGNYYKKL
TRGV4,ATWDAFYYKKL
TRGV9,ALWELGYKKL
TRGV5,ATWDIYKKL
TRGV3,ATWDIWRGWFKI
TRGV8,ATWDRPDWIKT
TRGV8,ATWDGWFKI
TRGV5P,ATWARNYYKKL
TRGV3,ATWDRDFYYKKL
TRGV5,ATWDRPRYKKL
TRGV4,ATWDGPVYYKKL
TRGV4,ATWDEGVYYKKL
TRGV2,ATWDGPSRGTTGWFKI
TRGV3,ATWDRPGLYYKKL
TRGV3,ATWDSPGGSDWIKT
TRGV9,ALWEDYYKKL
TRGV9,ALWEMEQELGKKIKV
TRGV1,ATWDRPNKNYYKKL
TRGV5,ATWDRPSEGAYYKKL
TRGV4,ATWDGRLEKL
TRGV4,ATWDGTYNYKKL
TRGV2,ATWDGGHYYKKL
TRGV3,ATWDRQGVLEKKL
TRGV2,ATWDGPNYYKKL
TRGV4,ATWDGPGYYKKL